The entry below describes one T cell receptor (beta chain). Study processing details: Amplification of reference gene primers provided the estimated nucleated cell counts. Method: immunoSEQ multiplex PCR; TCRdb's copy keeps in-frame clones and lacks some. V, J and clone size are taken as reported in that table, and D and trimming were inferred from the DNA itself. The data contain under 150,000 clones, nearly 90% of them singletons. This entry belongs to a study of blood T cell repertoires in COVID-19. At the level of the study: From the United States, Italy and Spain came samples of acute and convalescent COVID-19. T cells, B-cell-depleted T cells, or PBMCs supplied cDNA or gDNA.

CDR1 is SQVTM and CDR2 is ANQGSEA in the germline V gene. The V end was cut by 6 bases, the J end by 0 bases, with 18 bases between. The CDR3 has 15 residues. V and J are TRBV29-1 and TRBJ2-7; D possibly corresponds to TRBD2 (6 bases). Sequencing was done on a sample of peripheral blood. This receptor was obtained from a woman in her 70s who had recovered from COVID-19. In DNA form, the CDR3 reads TGCAGCGTCTCCGGGACTCGGTGGGGCTCCTACGAGCAGTACTTC. Its translation is CSVSGTRWGSYEQYF.